Shown below are 4 T cell receptor beta chains from a single sample sequenced in a study of graft-versus-host responses after intestinal transplantation. No antigen has been assigned to these receptors. Measured with immunoSEQ multiplex PCR; TCRdb has only the in-frame clones, and not every one. Of about 120,000 clones in the sample, over 85% were seen once. This sample comprised unstimulated CD4+ T cells sorted from spleen or lymph node cells, obtained before intestinal transplant. The receptor source for this set is a human donor who received an intestinal transplant.

This clone has a single count. This sequence joins TRBV7-9 and TRBJ1-5, with 7 positions matching TRBD1. Per germline, CDR1 SEHNR and CDR2 FQNEAQ (reference sequence). With V trimmed by 6 bases and J by 4 bases, 6 bases remained unmatched. The CDR3 contains 14 residues. The CDR3, as DNA: TGTGCCAGCAGTAGGACAGGCTTAAATCAGCCCCAGCATTTT. The encoded protein is CASSRTGLNQPQHF. The full variable domain, completed using reference TRBV7-9 and TRBJ1-5, is DTGVSQNPRHKITKRGQNVTFRCDPISEHNRLYWYRQTLGQGPEFLTYFQNEAQLEKSRLLSDRFSAERPKGSFSTLEIQRTEQGDSAMYLCASSRTGLNQPQHFGDGTRLSIL.

J is TRBJ2-7 and V is TRBV7-2; TRBD1 agrees at 9 bases. V lost 3 bases and J lost 6; bases outside the gene matches: 6. The CDR3 spans 14 residues. The V gene's germline CDR1 is SGHTA and CDR2 FQGNSA. The CDR3, as DNA: TGTGCCAGCAGCTTCCGGGACAGGGCTTCCGAGCAGTACTTC. As protein: CASSFRDRASEQYF.

The chain couples TRBV5-1 to TRBJ2-7; D is possibly TRBD1 (5 bases). Germline-derived CDR1 and CDR2 are SGHRS and YFSETQ. The CDR3 totals 15 residues. The V and J ends lost 0 bases and 0 bases respectively, with 10 bases between them. In DNA, the CDR3 is TGCGCCAGCAGCTTGGACAGGCCTTTCTCCTACGAGCAGTACTTC. Its protein product is CASSLDRPFSYEQYF. The full variable domain, rest sourced from reference TRBV5-1 and TRBJ2-7, is KAGVTQTPRYLIKTRGQQVTLSCSPISGHRSVSWYQQTPGQGLQFLFEYFSETQRNKGNFPGRFSGRQFSNSRSEMNVSTLELGDSALYLCASSLDRPFSYEQYFGPGTRLTVT.

A few counts support this clone. The CDR3: CASSKTPTSNQPQHF. CDR3 DNA: TGTGCCAGCAGCAAGACACCGACTAGCAATCAGCCCCAGCATTTT. The genes are TRBV7-2 and TRBJ1-5; unclear D gene. Per the germline V gene, CDR1 is SGHTA and CDR2 is FQGNSA. The CDR3 totals 15 residues. The V end lost 5 bases, the J end lost 0 bases, and 11 bases lay between the germline ends. Filled out from reference TRBV7-2 and TRBJ1-5, the complete variable domain reads GAGVSQSPSNKVTEKGKDVELRCDPISGHTALYWYRQSLGQGLEFLIYFQGNSAPDKSGLPSDRFSAERTGGSVSTLTIQRTQQEDSAVYLCASSKTPTSNQPQHFGDGTRLSIL.